The 24 T cell receptor beta chains reported below all come from one sample, sequenced in a study of blood T cell repertoires in COVID-19. The repertoire was sequenced with immunoSEQ multiplex PCR; TCRdb's copy has only in-frame clones and lacks some. The repertoire includes around 110,000 clones, roughly 89% of them detected once, and about 4.1% sits in the top ten. Sequencing was performed on peripheral blood. Receptor source: a man aged 35 to 55 with acute or convalescent COVID-19.

The rearrangement links TRBV10-2 to TRBJ1-3, with D possibly being TRBD1 (6 bases). Trimming left V 1 base short and J 0 bases short, with 10 bases between. The CDR3 sequence is 16 residues long. Germline CDR1 is WSHSY and CDR2 is SAAADI. Written as DNA, the CDR3 is TGCGCCAGCAGTGAGTTTGGGGGCCTCTCTGGAAACACCATATATTTT. This translates into CASSEFGGLSGNTIYF.

The V and J genes are TRBV19 and TRBJ2-1; TRBD2 aligns across 8 bases. CDR3 length: 15 residues. J gave up 2 bases and V 1 base, and 1 base lay outside the gene matches. The V gene's germline CDR1 is LNHDA and CDR2 SQIVND (reference sequence). CDR3 in amino acids: CASSIVAGPYNEQFF. In DNA, the CDR3 is TGTGCCAGTAGTATAGTAGCGGGGCCCTACAATGAGCAGTTCTTC.

The chain links TRBV4-1 to TRBJ2-3; D possibly corresponds to TRBD2 (5 bases). Deletions cut 4 bases from V and 3 bases from J, with 20 bases between. The CDR3 spans 17 residues. The germline V gene has CDR1 MGHRA and CDR2 YSYEKL. Here the CDR3 reads CASSPPGNGGWTDTQYF. The CDR3 DNA sequence: TGCGCCAGCAGCCCACCCGGGAACGGTGGCTGGACAGATACGCAGTATTTT.

The chain carries TRBV20-1 and TRBJ2-1; D is unclear. Germline V gene sequence: CDR1 DFQATT, CDR2 SNEGSKA (reference sequence). The CDR3 runs 15 residues. V lost 3 bases, J lost 0 bases, and 12 bases lay in between. The CDR3 DNA reads TGCAGTGCTAGTGACGGTAAAAGCTCCTACAATGAGCAGTTCTTC. Its translation is CSASDGKSSYNEQFF.

The genes are TRBV27 and TRBJ2-1; D may be TRBD2 (6 bases). There are 12 residues in the CDR3. V lost 4 bases and J 13 bases, leaving 14 bases between the germline ends. In germline, CDR1 is MNHEY, CDR2 SMNVEV (reference sequence). CDR3 protein: CASSYQDYPQFF. CDR3 DNA sequence: TGTGCCAGCAGTTACCAGGACTATCCCCAGTTCTTC.

This clone was recorded only once. The rearrangement links TRBV6-2 or TRBV6-3 to TRBJ1-1; 8 nucleotides align to TRBD1. With V trimmed by 6 bases and J by 5 bases, 5 bases remained unmatched. Germline CDR1 reads MNHEY; CDR2 reads SVGEGT. This CDR3 comprises 13 residues. CDR3 residues: CASSPRDRTEAFF. CDR3 bases: TGTGCCAGCAGCCCCCGGGACAGGACTGAAGCTTTCTTT.

The chain has TRBV19 and TRBJ2-7; a possible D gene is TRBD2 (6 bases). This CDR3 comprises 14 residues. The V and J ends lost 2 bases and 5 bases respectively, with 13 bases between them. Germline V gene data show CDR1 as LNHDA and CDR2 as SQIVND (reference sequence). CDR3: CASSITFPGDEQYF. DNA of the CDR3: TGTGCCAGTAGTATAACATTTCCGGGGGACGAGCAGTACTTC.

The V and J genes are TRBV15 and TRBJ2-3; 7 positions agree with TRBD2. J lost 2 bases, V lost 6 bases, and 8 bases had no gene match. Germline CDR1 is LNHNV and CDR2 is YYDKDF (reference sequence). This CDR3 comprises 15 residues. The CDR3 coding sequence is TGTGCCACCAGACCGGCTAGCGGTCACACAGATACGCAGTATTTT. Protein sequence: CATRPASGHTDTQYF.

This chain connects TRBV10-3 to TRBJ1-1; D is perhaps TRBD1 (6 bases). V gave up 6 bases and J gave up 4 bases, with 12 bases separating them. The germline V gene encodes CDR1 ENHRY and CDR2 SYGVKD. CDR3 length: 13 amino acids. For the CDR3, the DNA is TGTGCCATCAGGGGCACAGGGTTCACTGAAGCTTTCTTT. It codes for CAIRGTGFTEAFF.

The rearrangement links TRBV10-3 to TRBJ2-3, with TRBD1 identical over 10 bases. This CDR3 is built from 16 residues. J was trimmed by 2 bases and V by 2 bases; bases with no gene match: 4. In germline, CDR1 is ENHRY, CDR2 SYGVKD. The CDR3 nucleotides are TGTGCCATCAGTGAGACAAGACAGGGGGCCACAGATACGCAGTATTTT. Translated: CAISETRQGATDTQYF.

The V and J genes are TRBV9 and TRBJ2-7; 7 positions agree with TRBD1. The CDR3 is 14 amino acids. Germline V lookup: CDR1 SGDLS, CDR2 YYNGEE. Germline trimming cut 4 bases from V and 5 bases from J; bases unmatched to any gene: 9. The chain's CDR3 is CASSLETGPDEQYF. CDR3 sequence (DNA): TGTGCCAGCAGCTTGGAGACAGGGCCGGACGAGCAGTACTTC. The entire variable domain, with the rest obtained from reference TRBV9 and TRBJ2-7, is as follows: DSGVTQTPKHLITATGQRVTLRCSPRSGDLSVYWYQQSLDQGLQFLIQYYNGEERAKGNILERFSAQQFPDLHSELNLSSLELGDSALYFCASSLETGPDEQYFGPGTRLTVT.

The CDR3 here is CASSVRTGAGANVLTF. CDR3 nucleotide sequence: TGTGCCAGCAGTGTAAGGACAGGGGCTGGGGCCAACGTCCTGACTTTC. This chain uses TRBV6-1 with TRBJ2-6; 9 nucleotides align to TRBD1. Looked up from germline, CDR1 is MNHNS and CDR2 is SASEGT. V shed 4 bases and J 2 bases; nucleotides not matched to a gene: 3. There are 16 residues in the CDR3.

This sequence joins TRBV10-3 and TRBJ2-7, with D possibly being TRBD2 (5 bases). The CDR3 extends over 15 amino acids. The germline CDR1 and CDR2 sequences are ENHRY and SYGVKD. Trimming cost V 3 bases and J 0 bases, with 12 bases left between them. The DNA of the CDR3 is TGTGCCATCAGTGATGGCAGAACTAGCTCCTACGAGCAGTACTTC. The encoded protein is CAISDGRTSSYEQYF.

The V gene is TRBV20-1, the J gene TRBJ2-7; tentatively, D is TRBD1 (6 bases). Between the trimmed V and J ends, which lost 6 bases and 6 bases, there was a span of 12 bases. The length of the CDR3 is 11 residues. The germline gives CDR1 DFQATT, CDR2 SNEGSKA (reference sequence). Written as DNA, the CDR3 is TGCAGTGCGCCTAGAGGGGGCGAGCAGTACTTC. This translates into CSAPRGGEQYF.

V and J are TRBV30 and TRBJ1-5; D is uncertain. Germline V lookup: CDR1 GTSNPN, CDR2 SVGIG (reference sequence). Trimming shortened V by 5 bases and J by 6 bases, and 8 bases separated the two germline ends. The CDR3 runs 11 residues. The CDR3: CAWWRSQPQHF. In DNA form, the CDR3 reads TGTGCCTGGTGGCGGAGTCAGCCCCAGCATTTT.

The chain recombines TRBV6-2 or TRBV6-3 with TRBJ2-7; D might be TRBD2 (5 bases). Looked up from germline, CDR1 is MNHEY and CDR2 is SVGEGT. V was trimmed by 4 bases and J by 7 bases, leaving 14 bases between them. There are 13 residues in the CDR3. CDR3 in amino acids: CASSSGIPGEQYF. In DNA, the CDR3 is TGTGCCAGCAGTTCGGGCATCCCGGGGGAGCAGTACTTC.

The chain is built from TRBV11-3 and TRBJ2-1; TRBD2 agrees at 7 bases. CDR3 size: 16 residues. Trimming removed 1 base from V and 3 bases from J; junction bases left unmatched: 6. Germline assignment: CDR1 SGHNT and CDR2 YENEEA. CDR3 loop: CASSLASGGGYNEQFF. CDR3 DNA: TGTGCCAGCAGCTTAGCATCGGGGGGTGGCTACAATGAGCAGTTCTTC.

The chain uses TRBV19 and TRBJ1-5, with D hard to call. Germline CDR1 and CDR2: LNHDA and SQIVND (reference sequence). The length of the CDR3 is 14 residues. Trimming removed 3 bases from V and 1 base from J, with 7 bases in between. CDR3 coding DNA: TGTGCCAGTAGTATGGCGGGGAGCAATCAGCCCCAGCATTTT. This encodes CASSMAGSNQPQHF. The entire variable domain, with the rest obtained from reference TRBV19 and TRBJ1-5, is as follows: DGGITQSPKYLFRKEGQNVTLSCEQNLNHDAMYWYRQDPGQGLRLIYYSQIVNDFQKGDIAEGYSVSREKKESFPLTVTSAQKNPTAFYLCASSMAGSNQPQHFGDGTRLSIL.

The chain uses TRBV30 and TRBJ1-1; D unclear. Germline V CDR1 and CDR2: GTSNPN, SVGIG (reference sequence). V lost 6 bases and J 3 bases, leaving 14 bases between the germline ends. The CDR3 covers 13 residues. Written as DNA, the CDR3 is TGTGCCTGCCGTTCAGAGGTGGACACTGAAGCTTTCTTT. This codes for CACRSEVDTEAFF.

The chain uses TRBV7-9 and TRBJ2-1, with 8 bases lining up with TRBD2. Germline V gene lookup returns CDR1 SEHNR and CDR2 FQNEAQ (reference sequence). Trimming at V came to 4 bases and at J to 6 bases, leaving 8 bases not matched to a gene. The CDR3 is 15 amino acids. The CDR3 region is CASSSRVAGPNEQFF. For the CDR3, the DNA is TGTGCCAGCAGCTCCCGGGTAGCGGGGCCCAATGAGCAGTTCTTC.

The chain combines TRBV19 with TRBJ1-3; D not certain. The germline gives CDR1 LNHDA, CDR2 SQIVND (reference sequence). The V and J ends lost 0 bases and 3 bases respectively, with 3 bases between them. The CDR3 has 13 residues. The CDR3 nucleotides are TGTGCCAGTAGTATAGAACTTGGAAACACCATATATTTT. Encoded protein: CASSIELGNTIYF.

V gene TRBV29-1 combines with J gene TRBJ1-2; D is ambiguous. The CDR3 has 12 amino acids. Germline V gene sequence: CDR1 SQVTM, CDR2 ANQGSEA. The germline V and J ends were trimmed by 0 bases and 4 bases, with 6 bases remaining between them. The CDR3 DNA sequence: TGCAGCGTTGAAGATGTTATCTATGGCTACACCTTC. It yields the protein CSVEDVIYGYTF.

The genes are TRBV25-1 and TRBJ2-3, with 13 bases aligning to TRBD2. Trimming at V came to 6 bases and at J to 4 bases, leaving 10 bases not matched to a gene. This CDR3 spans 17 amino acids. Germline V gene data show CDR1 as MGHDK and CDR2 as SYGVNS. CDR3 DNA: TGTGCCAGCAGCGCATCTAGGACTAGCGGGAGCGCAGATACGCAGTATTTT. Its translation is CASSASRTSGSADTQYF.

The rearrangement joins TRBV5-6 to TRBJ1-1, with D perhaps TRBD1 (6 bases). With 2 bases removed from V and 1 base from J, the gap between germline ends came to 12 bases. Germline V gene sequence: CDR1 SGHDT, CDR2 YYEEEE. The CDR3 is 15 amino acids. In DNA, the CDR3 is TGTGCCAGCAGCTTACCGGGACATCAGAACACTGAAGCTTTCTTT. This gives the protein CASSLPGHQNTEAFF.